These 27 T cell receptor beta chains share one sample of origin, sequenced in a study of T cells in Graves' hyperthyroidism and ophthalmopathy. TCR beta CDR3 regions were amplified from RNA transcripts. With the HTBI primer set, the TCR CDR3 went through a first round of RT-PCR. Each CDR3 protein gets one entry after TCRdb re-called the multiplex PCR reads with MiXCR. The sample carries some 360,000 distinct CDR3 sequences, over 11% recorded once. The sequenced material came from blood. These receptors were obtained from a woman in her fifties or sixties with Graves' hyperthyroidism.

This rearrangement joins TRBV5-1 to TRBJ2-1, with TRBD2 matching 11 bases. This CDR3 is 17 amino acids long. Germline V lookup: CDR1 SGHRS, CDR2 YFSETQ. V was clipped by 0 bases and J by 5 bases; unmatched bases: 7. The CDR3 coding sequence is TGCGCCAGCAGCTTGGCCCCGCTAGCGGGAGGTGACAATGAGCAGTTCTTC. It translates to CASSLAPLAGGDNEQFF.

This clonotype has ten or more counts. This chain joins TRBV10-1 and TRBJ2-3; 7 positions agree with TRBD2. CDR3 length equals 15 residues. V lost 2 bases, J lost 3 bases, and 5 bases stayed unmatched. Germline V lookup: CDR1 WNHNN, CDR2 SYGVQD (reference sequence). CDR3 loop: CASSENPGGTDTQYF. CDR3 DNA: TGCGCCAGCAGTGAGAACCCGGGGGGAACAGATACGCAGTATTTT.

This clonotype has ten or more counts. The rearrangement uses TRBV29-1 and TRBJ2-7, with 12 nucleotides matching TRBD2. The length of the CDR3 is 15 residues. From germline, CDR1 is SQVTM and CDR2 ANQGSEA. The V segment lost 5 bases and the J segment 0 bases; nucleotides outside the gene matches: 5. The CDR3 loop is CSVLGLAGISYEQYF. The CDR3 DNA reads TGCAGCGTTCTCGGACTAGCGGGGATCTCCTACGAGCAGTACTTC.

The rearrangement uses TRBV6-5 and TRBJ2-3; no reliable D call. V dropped 11 bases and J dropped 6 bases, with 12 bases sitting between them. The CDR3 is made up of 11 amino acids. Looked up from germline, CDR1 is MNHEY and CDR2 is SVGAGI. In nucleotides, the CDR3 is TGTGCCCGCGTCTCGAGCGATACGCAGTATTTT. Translation: CARVSSDTQYF.

The chain combines TRBV2 with TRBJ1-2; unclear D gene. The CDR3 sequence is 13 residues long. V shed 9 bases and J shed 5 bases, with 16 bases lying between them. In germline, CDR1 is SNHLY, CDR2 FYNNEI. The CDR3 bases are TGTGCCAGTTCGAGGGCAGCCGGTTATGGCTACACCTTC. This codes for CASSRAAGYGYTF.

This clonotype was detected ten times or more. This chain links TRBV7-8 with TRBJ2-1, with 9 nucleotides matching TRBD2. The germline V gene has CDR1 SGHVS and CDR2 FQNEAQ. The J segment lost 4 bases and the V segment lost 2 bases, leaving 3 bases of the junction unmatched. The CDR3 spans 15 residues. CDR3 nucleotide sequence: TGTGCCAGCAGCTTACTAGCGGGACATTACAATGAGCAGTTCTTC. Encoded protein: CASSLLAGHYNEQFF.

This chain joins TRBV9 and TRBJ2-4; D is possibly TRBD1 (5 bases). CDR1 is SGDLS and CDR2 is YYNGEE in the germline V gene. The CDR3 covers 11 residues. V shed 4 bases and J shed 8 bases, with 7 bases lying between them. The CDR3 protein is CASSPGYIQYF. CDR3 DNA: TGTGCCAGCAGCCCAGGGTACATTCAGTACTTC.

This clonotype appeared a few times. V and J are TRBV7-6 and TRBJ2-2; maybe TRBD1 (5 bases). Germline V gives CDR1 SGHVS, CDR2 FNYEAQ. V lost 1 base, J lost 3 bases, and 15 bases lay in between. The CDR3 has 17 residues. The CDR3 nucleotides read TGTGCCAGCAGCTTAGACCCCTCGGCAGGGTACACCGGGGAGCTGTTTTTT. Its translation is CASSLDPSAGYTGELFF.

There are many counts of this clonotype. This chain uses TRBV6-4 with TRBJ2-2, with 11 bases fitting TRBD2. In germline, CDR1 is MRHNA, CDR2 SNTAGT. With V trimmed by 3 bases and J by 3 bases, 6 bases remained unmatched. CDR3 length equals 17 residues. CDR3 region: CASSETSGSYDTGELFF. CDR3 DNA sequence: TGTGCCAGCAGTGAAACTAGCGGGAGCTACGACACCGGGGAGCTGTTTTTT.

This clonotype was observed at least ten times. The gene calls are TRBV30 and TRBJ2-1; D ambiguous. Trimming left V 4 bases short and J 9 bases short, with 10 bases between. Germline-derived CDR1 and CDR2 are GTSNPN and SVGIG (reference sequence). The CDR3 is made up of 11 amino acids. The CDR3 sequence: CAWKEALEQFF. CDR3 bases: TGTGCCTGGAAGGAAGCGCTTGAGCAGTTCTTC.

This clonotype came up many times. This rearrangement joins TRBV6-1 to TRBJ1-1, with no clear D. The V end lost 8 bases, the J end lost 1 base, and 14 bases lay between the germline ends. The CDR3 sequence is 14 residues long. Per the germline V gene, CDR1 is MNHNS and CDR2 is SASEGT. In nucleotides, the CDR3 is TGTGCCAGCCACCGACCTGGAAAGAACACTGAAGCTTTCTTT. It encodes CASHRPGKNTEAFF.

The genes are TRBV6-1 and TRBJ2-5, with D perhaps TRBD2 (6 bases). Between the trimmed V and J ends, which lost 8 bases and 12 bases, there was a span of 19 bases. The CDR3 is 12 residues long. Germline CDR1 and CDR2: MNHNS and SASEGT. The DNA for the CDR3 is TGTGCCAGCCGATCACCGGGGGAGTATGAGTACTTC. Encoded protein: CASRSPGEYEYF.

This clonotype has just a few counts. The rearrangement joins TRBV7-2 to TRBJ2-4; no reliable D call. Deletions cut 1 base from V and 6 bases from J, with 10 bases between. The CDR3 is 14 residues long. The germline V gene has CDR1 SGHTA and CDR2 FQGNSA. The chain's CDR3 is CASSLDARRNIQYF. CDR3 DNA: TGTGCCAGCAGCTTAGACGCGCGGCGAAACATTCAGTACTTC.

This chain links TRBV18 with TRBJ2-1; 7 bases line up with TRBD1. The length of the CDR3 is 18 residues. The V gene end was trimmed by 1 base and the J gene end by 4 bases; junction bases not matched to a gene: 13. Germline assignment: CDR1 KGHSH and CDR2 LQKENI. The CDR3 bases are TGTGCCAGCTCACCACGGGTTAACTCCGGGACAGCTTACAATGAGCAGTTCTTC. Its translation: CASSPRVNSGTAYNEQFF.

The table lists this clonotype with many counts. One end of the junction does not line up with germline, which may come from a read error. This chain links TRBV20-1 with TRBJ2-3, with a possible D match to TRBD1 (5 bases). The CDR3 consists of 15 residues. Germline V gene sequence: CDR1 DFQATT, CDR2 SNEGSKA (reference sequence). The CDR3 sequence: CSARVDSRSTDTQYF. The CDR3 DNA follows: TGCAGTGCCAGAGTTGACAGTCGAAGCACAGATACGCAGTATTTT.

This clonotype was found many times. The J gene is TRBJ2-5, the V gene TRBV20-1; TRBD2 matches at 7 bases. Germline trimming cut 2 bases from V and 5 bases from J; bases unmatched to any gene: 8. CDR1 and CDR2 (germline): DFQATT, SNEGSKA (reference sequence). This CDR3 spans 14 amino acids. The chain's CDR3 is CSARRTRTGETQYF. The CDR3 nucleotides read TGCAGTGCTAGACGGACTAGAACTGGGGAGACCCAGTACTTC.

This clonotype was counted a few times. The chain carries TRBV6-5 and TRBJ2-2, with D perhaps matching TRBD2 (5 bases). CDR1 and CDR2 (germline): MNHEY, SVGAGI. The CDR3 has 18 amino acids. V lost 4 bases and J 2 bases, leaving 20 bases between the germline ends. DNA for the CDR3: TGTGCCAGCAGTTCCCCCGGGCTCGGAGCGGAAAACACCGGGGAGCTGTTTTTT. This encodes CASSSPGLGAENTGELFF.

This clonotype came up many times. The genes are TRBV3-1 and TRBJ2-1; 10 positions match TRBD2. The ends lost 4 bases at V and 7 bases at J; junction bases unmatched: 7. This CDR3 is built from 15 residues. Germline CDR1 reads LGHDT; CDR2 reads YNNKEL (reference sequence). The CDR3 loop is CASSPTSGYGNEQFF. The CDR3 bases are TGTGCCAGCAGCCCGACTAGCGGGTACGGTAATGAGCAGTTCTTC.

In its sample, this clonotype was seen many times. The chain recombines TRBV7-2 with TRBJ1-5; 9 nucleotides match TRBD1. Germline CDR1 SGHTA, CDR2 FQGNSA. J gave up 4 bases and V 5 bases, and 6 bases lay outside the gene matches. This CDR3 comprises 15 residues. The CDR3 region has the DNA TGTGCCAGCAGCGGATACGGGACAGGGAATCAGCCCCAGCATTTT. Protein: CASSGYGTGNQPQHF.

On this clonotype itself: A much larger clone differs by one base, so this may be a read error. This chain connects TRBV30 to TRBJ1-2; D unclear. Per the germline V gene, CDR1 is GTSNPN and CDR2 is SVGIG (reference sequence). The CDR3 covers 16 residues. CDR3 amino acids: CAWSVQIQNPLYGHTF. CDR3 coding DNA: TGTGCCTGGAGTGTACAGATTCAGAACCCTCTCTATGGCCACACCTTC. Complete variable domain (other parts from reference TRBV30 and TRBJ1-2): SQTIHQWPATLVQPVGSPLSLECTVEGTSNPNLYWYRQAAGRGLQLLFYSVGIGQISSEVPQNLSASRPQDRQFILSSKKLLLSDSGFYLCAWSVQIQNPLYGHTFGSGTRLTVV.

J is TRBJ1-2 and V is TRBV28, with TRBD1 identical over 8 bases. Germline V gene lookup returns CDR1 MDHEN and CDR2 SYDVKM. Unmatched junction bases numbered 4, after V lost 7 bases and J lost 3 bases. This CDR3 is 13 amino acids long. The CDR3 spells CASTSGQDYGYTF. DNA of the CDR3: TGTGCCAGCACTTCGGGACAGGACTATGGCTACACCTTC.

V gene TRBV13 combines with J gene TRBJ2-3; TRBD1 matches 8 bases. CDR3 size: 15 residues. Per the germline V gene, CDR1 is PRHDT and CDR2 is FYEKMQ (reference sequence). The trim removed 7 bases at V and 0 bases at J, leaving 6 bases unmatched. The CDR3 here is CASTPGQDSTDTQYF. The CDR3 bases are TGTGCCAGCACCCCGGGACAGGACAGCACAGATACGCAGTATTTT.

This clonotype showed up many times. V gene TRBV24-1 combines with J gene TRBJ2-2; no definite D call. CDR3 size: 15 residues. The germline V and J ends were trimmed by 0 bases and 7 bases, with 11 bases remaining between them. Per germline, CDR1 KGHDR and CDR2 SFDVKD. This CDR3 is CATSDLEGSVGELFF. Written as DNA, the CDR3 is TGTGCCACCAGTGATTTGGAAGGGTCTGTCGGGGAGCTGTTTTTT.

The table lists this clonotype with many counts. V usage is TRBV7-9 and J usage is TRBJ2-2; no clear D gene. CDR3 length equals 14 residues. Germline V gene lookup returns CDR1 SEHNR and CDR2 FQNEAQ (reference sequence). V lost 3 bases to trimming and J lost 6 bases, with 11 bases between them. In nucleotides, the CDR3 is TGTGCCAGCAGCTTGTGGTCCAGAGCCGGGGAGCTGTTTTTT. Residues: CASSLWSRAGELFF.

There are many counts of this clonotype. The rearrangement joins TRBV12-3 or TRBV12-4 to TRBJ1-2; possibly TRBD1 for D (5 bases). This CDR3 contains 13 residues. Trimming left V 7 bases short and J 2 bases short, with 11 bases between. The CDR3 spells CASNLDNNYGYTF. As DNA, the CDR3 is TGTGCCAGCAACCTGGACAACAACTATGGCTACACCTTC.

This clonotype appeared many times. This chain links TRBV11-2 with TRBJ2-5; 8 nucleotides agree with TRBD1. Germline trimming cut 5 bases from V and 5 bases from J; bases unmatched to any gene: 4. From germline, CDR1 is SGHAT and CDR2 FQNNGV. The CDR3 length is 13 residues. The CDR3 DNA reads as TGTGCCAGCAGCCCCCGGACAGGGGAGACCCAGTACTTC. It encodes CASSPRTGETQYF.

In its sample, this clonotype was seen many times. The chain employs TRBV2 and TRBJ2-1, with a possible D match to TRBD1 (6 bases). The CDR3 covers 13 residues. Germline V gene data show CDR1 as SNHLY and CDR2 as FYNNEI. V lost 6 bases, J lost 9 bases, and 15 bases lay in between. The CDR3 sequence: CASRRDMSSEQFF. The DNA of the CDR3 is TGTGCCAGCAGGAGGGACATGTCAAGTGAGCAGTTCTTC.